The rows below give T cell receptor beta chains drawn from one sample of a study of cytomegalovirus exposure and HLA in healthy donors. The table came from immunoSEQ multiplex PCR; TCRdb's copy has only in-frame clones and leaves some out. The sample lists fewer than 200,000 clones; roughly 75% were seen once. The specimen sequenced was PBMCs. Receptor source: a female donor in good health and CMV-seronegative. Each CDR3 is given with its conserved first and last residue. D genes are given only for firm matches. For some rows the clone size is stated as once, few or many, or as a class when expanded; others skip it.

d_call,v_call,j_call,clone_size,cdr3_length,cdr3_aa,cdr3_nt
.,TRBV28,TRBJ1-2,.,14,CASSLAGLIYGYTF,TGTGCCAGCAGTCTGGCGGGCCTCATCTATGGCTACACCTTC
TRBD1,TRBV6-6,TRBJ1-2,.,12,CASTQGGYGYTF,TGTGCCAGCACCCAGGGGGGCTATGGCTACACCTTC
.,TRBV4-1,TRBJ2-7,.,16,CASSQVPSQGWYEQYF,TGCGCCAGCAGCCAAGTTCCGTCGCAGGGTTGGTACGAGCAGTACTTC
.,TRBV7-2,TRBJ2-1,.,14,CASSPEFSYNEQFF,TGTGCCAGCAGCCCCGAGTTCTCCTACAATGAGCAGTTCTTC
TRBD1,TRBV5-1,TRBJ2-1,.,16,CASSFLQGAQGNEQFF,TGCGCCAGCAGCTTTCTCCAGGGGGCGCAGGGCAATGAGCAGTTCTTC
TRBD1,TRBV28,TRBJ2-7,.,15,CASSLLTGGTYEQYF,TGTGCCAGCAGTTTATTGACAGGGGGTACCTACGAGCAGTACTTC
.,TRBV4-2,TRBJ2-7,.,16,CASSQGTRTGSDEQYF,TGTGCCAGCAGCCAAGGTACCCGCACAGGGAGTGACGAGCAGTACTTC
.,TRBV7-8,TRBJ2-7,.,17,CASSDPWLQGRTYEQYF,TGTGCCAGCAGCGACCCCTGGCTACAGGGCAGGACCTACGAGCAGTACTTC
TRBD2,TRBV27,TRBJ2-1,.,14,CASRGTSSYNEQFF,TGTGCCAGCAGGGGGACTAGCTCCTACAATGAGCAGTTCTTC
TRBD1,TRBV19,TRBJ2-1,.,15,CASKGTGALYNEQFF,TGTGCCAGTAAGGGGACAGGGGCCCTTTACAATGAGCAGTTCTTC
.,TRBV5-6,TRBJ1-5,few,12,CASSTYDQPQHF,TGTGCCAGCAGCACCTACGATCAGCCCCAGCATTTT
TRBD1,TRBV30,TRBJ2-1,.,16,CAWSLGQGISYNEQFF,TGTGCCTGGAGTTTAGGACAGGGGATCTCCTACAATGAGCAGTTCTTC
.,TRBV11-2,TRBJ2-7,once,19,CASSLDSDSFYSHSYEQYF,TGTGCCAGCAGCTTAGATTCGGACAGCTTCTATTCTCACTCCTACGAGCAGTACTTC
.,TRBV28,TRBJ1-1,.,15,CASSPARGMNTEAFF,TGTGCCAGCAGTCCCGCAAGGGGGATGAACACTGAAGCTTTCTTT
TRBD1,TRBV19,TRBJ2-2,.,15,CASRQGQGAGGELFF,TGTGCCAGTAGACAAGGACAGGGGGCCGGCGGGGAGCTGTTTTTT
.,TRBV4-1,TRBJ2-7,.,15,CASSQTQVRVEEQYF,TGCGCCAGCAGCCAAACACAGGTGAGAGTAGAGGAGCAGTACTTC
.,TRBV6-6,TRBJ2-5,.,15,CASSFTVSFPREQYF,TGTGCCAGCAGTTTTACCGTTTCCTTCCCCCGGGAGCAGTACTTC